The next 27 T cell receptor beta chains were all read from a single sample in a study of T cells in Graves' hyperthyroidism and ophthalmopathy. Using RNA transcripts as the source, TCR beta CDR3 regions were amplified. First-round RT-PCR of the TCR CDR3 relied on the HTBI primer set. Each CDR3 protein is one row after TCRdb ran MiXCR on the multiplex PCR reads. The table records a few hundred thousand distinct CDR3 sequences, 46% of them present only once. The specimen was peripheral blood or thyroid tissue (not recorded which). The receptor set was obtained from an adult woman with Graves' disease, either hyperthyroidism or ophthalmopathy (not recorded which).

This clonotype was seen many times. This chain uses TRBV5-6 with TRBJ2-5; weak D call: TRBD1 (7 bases). The germline gives CDR1 SGHDT, CDR2 YYEEEE. V shed 6 bases and J shed 5 bases, with 17 bases lying between them. The CDR3 runs to 14 residues. CDR3: CASTPGGRGETQYF. The CDR3 coding sequence is TGTGCCAGCACCCCAGGGGGACGGGGGGAGACCCAGTACTTC.

The sample holds many counts of this clonotype. The V gene is TRBV30, the J gene TRBJ1-5; D gene unclear. Trimming cost V 3 bases and J 5 bases, with 11 bases left between them. Germline assignment: CDR1 GTSNPN and CDR2 SVGIG (reference sequence). CDR3 size: 13 residues. The CDR3 DNA reads TGTGCCTGGAGCGCAGCTATTCATCAGCCCCAGCATTTT. Translating gives CAWSAAIHQPQHF.

Many counts were recorded for this clonotype. This chain uses TRBV4-2 with TRBJ2-5; D perhaps matches TRBD1 (6 bases). CDR3 length: 15 residues. V lost 3 bases and J lost 2, with 13 bases in between. The V gene's germline CDR1 is LGHNA and CDR2 YNFKEQ. Here the CDR3 reads CASSQPGQLQETQYF. CDR3 sequence (DNA): TGTGCCAGCAGCCAGCCTGGACAGTTACAAGAGACCCAGTACTTC.

In its sample, this clonotype was seen a few times. J is TRBJ2-7 and V is TRBV30, with D perhaps TRBD1 or TRBD2 (6 bases each). Per germline, CDR1 GTSNPN and CDR2 SVGIG (reference sequence). Trimming stripped 0 bases from V and 5 bases from J, with 14 bases between. The CDR3 length is 14 residues. The CDR3 region has the DNA TGTGCCTGGAGTGTGGTAGGGGGGAGAGACGAGCAGTACTTC. Protein: CAWSVVGGRDEQYF.

The chain combines TRBV7-9 with TRBJ2-7; TRBD1 matches at 7 bases. CDR3 length: 13 amino acids. The V gene's germline CDR1 is SEHNR and CDR2 FQNEAQ (reference sequence). The trim removed 7 bases at V and 5 bases at J, leaving 8 bases unmatched. CDR3 sequence: CASTLQGTHEQYF. In DNA, the CDR3 is TGTGCCAGCACCCTACAGGGGACCCACGAGCAGTACTTC.

The rearrangement links TRBV7-6 to TRBJ2-5, with TRBD2 matching 9 bases. Trimming removed 0 bases from V and 4 bases from J; junction bases left unmatched: 3. The CDR3 totals 15 residues. CDR1 is SGHVS and CDR2 is FNYEAQ in the germline V gene. The DNA of the CDR3 is TGTGCCAGCAGCTTAGCGGAACTAGCGGGAGAGACCCAGTACTTC. Its translation is CASSLAELAGETQYF. Full variable domain (remainder filled in from reference TRBV7-6 and TRBJ2-5): GAGVSQSPRYKVTKRGQDVALRCDPISGHVSLYWYRQALGQGPEFLTYFNYEAQQDKSGLPNDRFSAERPEGSISTLTIQRTEQRDSAMYRCASSLAELAGETQYFGPGTRLLVL.

The chain employs TRBV24-1 and TRBJ2-7; 7 positions agree with TRBD2. The CDR3 contains 15 residues. V gave up 4 bases and J gave up 2 bases; unmatched junction bases: 7. Per germline, CDR1 KGHDR and CDR2 SFDVKD. The CDR3 loop reads CATSDSGLGTYEQYF. The DNA for the CDR3 is TGTGCCACCAGTGACTCTGGACTAGGTACCTACGAGCAGTACTTC.

The gene calls are TRBV20-1 and TRBJ2-5, with D possibly TRBD2 on 5 matching bases. V lost 6 bases and J 5 bases, leaving 16 bases between the germline ends. This CDR3 has 13 residues. The germline V gene has CDR1 DFQATT and CDR2 SNEGSKA (reference sequence). The CDR3 here is CSAVGAPGETQYF. DNA of the CDR3: TGCAGTGCAGTGGGAGCCCCCGGTGAGACCCAGTACTTC.

V and J are TRBV15 and TRBJ2-7; no firm D call. Germline values: CDR1 LNHNV, CDR2 YYDKDF (reference sequence). The CDR3 extends over 14 amino acids. V was pared by 0 bases and J by 7 bases, with 13 bases between. CDR3 nucleotides: TGTGCCACCAGCAGAGATTCCGGGTTGAGGGAGCAGTACTTC. Its translation: CATSRDSGLREQYF. Full variable domain (missing parts from reference TRBV15 and TRBJ2-7): DAMVIQNPRYQVTQFGKPVTLSCSQTLNHNVMYWYQQKSSQAPKLLFHYYDKDFNNEADTPDNFQSRRPNTSFCFLDIRSPGLGDTAMYLCATSRDSGLREQYFGPGTRLTVT.

The table lists this clonotype with many counts. The chain couples TRBV5-1 to TRBJ2-7; weak D call: TRBD1 (6 bases). CDR1 and CDR2 from the germline V gene are SGHRS and YFSETQ. CDR3 length: 12 amino acids. V lost 0 bases to trimming and J lost 5 bases, with 6 bases between them. CDR3 sequence reads: CASSLDRDEQYF. The CDR3 nucleotides read TGCGCCAGCAGCTTGGACAGGGACGAGCAGTACTTC.

The chain carries TRBV12-3 or TRBV12-4 and TRBJ2-2; TRBD1 matches at 9 bases. Trimming removed 5 bases from V and 6 bases from J; junction bases left unmatched: 4. The CDR3 totals 14 residues. The CDR3 loop is CASSRTGVAGELFF. For the CDR3, the DNA is TGTGCCAGCAGTAGGACAGGGGTAGCCGGGGAGCTGTTTTTT.

This clonotype came up a few times. The chain uses TRBV28 and TRBJ2-2, with 9 bases matching TRBD2. This CDR3 has 14 amino acids. The V gene's germline CDR1 is MDHEN and CDR2 SYDVKM. V was pared by 9 bases and J by 4 bases, with 6 bases of the junction left unmatched. This chain's CDR3 is CASTSGFATGELFF. The DNA for the CDR3 is TGTGCCAGTACTAGCGGGTTTGCCACCGGGGAGCTGTTTTTT. Filled out from reference TRBV28 and TRBJ2-2, the complete variable domain reads DVKVTQSSRYLVKRTGEKVFLECVQDMDHENMFWYRQDPGLGLRLIYFSYDVKMKEKGDIPEGYSVSREKKERFSLILESASTNQTSMYLCASTSGFATGELFFGEGSRLTVL.

This chain uses TRBV2 with TRBJ2-7; D call uncertain. V shed 3 bases and J shed 4 bases, with 10 bases lying between them. Germline CDR1 is SNHLY and CDR2 is FYNNEI. This CDR3 has 13 residues. The CDR3 DNA sequence: TGTGCCAGCAGTGATGGTGGGAAGTACGAGCAGTACTTC. As protein: CASSDGGKYEQYF.

The chain employs TRBV7-3 and TRBJ1-3; D remains unclear. Trimming took off 4 bases at V and 6 bases at J, with 10 bases between the two ends. This CDR3 spans 13 amino acids. Germline values: CDR1 SGHTA, CDR2 FQGTGA. CDR3 sequence (DNA): TGTGCCAGCAGCTCGGACGGATTAAACACCATATATTTT. The encoded protein is CASSSDGLNTIYF.

This clonotype was found many times. CDR3 sequence: CASSLVYPGELFF. The CDR3 nucleotides are TGTGCCAGCAGTTTAGTCTATCCCGGGGAGCTGTTTTTT. The genes are TRBV28 and TRBJ2-2; no firm D call. Germline V gene sequence: CDR1 MDHEN, CDR2 SYDVKM. This CDR3 has 13 amino acids. V was clipped by 2 bases and J by 6 bases, with 7 bases between them.

The V call is TRBV12-5, the J call TRBJ2-2; D gene uncertain. The ends were cut back, 0 bases at V and 0 bases at J, with 8 bases in the middle. The V gene's germline CDR1 is LGHNT and CDR2 FRNRAP. The CDR3 spans 16 residues. The CDR3: CASGLVLGANTGELFF. The CDR3 DNA reads as TGTGCTAGTGGTTTGGTCTTGGGCGCGAACACCGGGGAGCTGTTTTTT.

This clonotype was recorded many times. The CDR3 sequence is CSARVTGTFHYEQYF. Written as DNA, the CDR3 is TGCAGTGCTAGAGTGACCGGGACCTTCCACTACGAGCAGTACTTC. The chain combines TRBV20-1 with TRBJ2-7; D is tentatively TRBD1 or TRBD2 (5 bases each). The CDR3 sequence is 15 residues long. Trimming removed 1 base from V and 3 bases from J, with 16 bases in between. Germline V gene data show CDR1 as DFQATT and CDR2 as SNEGSKA (reference sequence).

As for this clonotype: The germline gene is not matched at one end of the junction; a read error may be the cause. The chain recombines TRBV9 with TRBJ2-7; 10 bases are shared with TRBD1. The CDR3 has 15 amino acids. CDR1 is SGDLS and CDR2 is YYNGEE in the germline V gene. The CDR3 DNA is TGTGCCAGCAGTGTAGGGACAGGGGCAGCCTACGAGCAGTACTTC. Translating it yields CASSVGTGAAYEQYF.

There are a few counts of this clonotype. CDR3 region: CATSDLSETQYF. In DNA, the CDR3 is TGTGCCACCAGTGATTTGTCGGAGACCCAGTACTTC. The chain couples TRBV24-1 to TRBJ2-5; D remains ambiguous. This CDR3 comprises 12 residues. Germline V lookup: CDR1 KGHDR, CDR2 SFDVKD. Trimming stripped 0 bases from V and 5 bases from J, with 3 bases between.

This clonotype has a single count. The CDR3 ends on some other residue instead of the conserved phenylalanine or tryptophan, so this is likely a read error. The DNA is omitted, as the CDR3 cannot be located on it reliably, and the CDR3 follows TCRdb's listing. The chain has TRBV29-1 and TRBJ2-6; the listed D gene, TRBD2, was not tested against the DNA. The V gene's germline CDR1 is SQVTM and CDR2 ANQGSEA. The CDR3 contains 9 residues when both ends are counted. CDR3 in amino acids: CSVFSGRIT.

This chain uses TRBV15 with TRBJ2-7, with D possibly being TRBD2 (6 bases). Trimming shortened V by 1 base and J by 2 bases, and 9 bases separated the two germline ends. Germline CDR1 is LNHNV and CDR2 is YYDKDF (reference sequence). There are 14 residues in the CDR3. The CDR3: CATSRAGVTYEQYF. The CDR3 coding sequence is TGTGCCACCAGCAGAGCGGGAGTTACCTACGAGCAGTACTTC.

This clonotype was seen ten or more times. The V call is TRBV19, the J call TRBJ2-6; 7 nucleotides align to TRBD2. From germline, CDR1 is LNHDA and CDR2 SQIVND (reference sequence). The CDR3 is made up of 15 amino acids. V trimming: 9 bases; J trimming: 0 bases; junction bases outside the gene matches: 5. The CDR3 coding sequence is TGTGCCAGCAGCTCGGGGGGCTCTGGGGCCAACGTCCTGACTTTC. As protein: CASSSGGSGANVLTF.

This rearrangement joins TRBV15 to TRBJ2-7, with TRBD1 as a possible D gene (5 bases). The CDR3 runs 13 residues. Germline CDR1 LNHNV, CDR2 YYDKDF (reference sequence). V lost 3 bases and J lost 7, with 13 bases in between. DNA of the CDR3: TGTGCCACCAGCAGGTCCAGGGTCAATGAGCAGTACTTC. This encodes CATSRSRVNEQYF.

Worth noting for this clonotype: A read error is possible here, since a much larger clone lies one base away. This chain links TRBV9 with TRBJ1-2; the D is unclear. Germline V gene lookup returns CDR1 SGDLS and CDR2 YYNGEE. Trimming cost V 4 bases and J 8 bases, with 15 bases left between them. The CDR3 is 13 amino acids. The CDR3 is CASSQPAGLGYTF. DNA for the CDR3: TGTGCCAGCAGCCAGCCGGCAGGATTGGGCTACACCTTC.

This clonotype came up a few times. J is TRBJ1-2 and V is TRBV7-9; D is possibly TRBD1 (5 bases). V was pared by 5 bases and J by 4 bases, with 14 bases between. The germline gives CDR1 SEHNR, CDR2 FQNEAQ (reference sequence). This CDR3 region has 14 residues. The CDR3 sequence is CASSHDRRGYGYTF. The CDR3 DNA reads as TGTGCCAGCAGCCATGACAGAAGGGGCTATGGCTACACCTTC.

This clonotype has only a few counts. The chain employs TRBV6-6 and TRBJ2-2, with D perhaps TRBD2 (5 bases). Germline V gene sequence: CDR1 MNHNY, CDR2 SVGAGI (reference sequence). The CDR3 has 15 amino acids. Trimming stripped 6 bases from V and 5 bases from J, with 16 bases between. The CDR3 DNA reads TGTGCCAGCAGCTCTAATGGGCCGGGGACCGGGGAGCTGTTTTTT. Translation gives CASSSNGPGTGELFF.

This clonotype was counted many times. This sequence joins TRBV19 and TRBJ1-2; TRBD1 agrees at 7 bases. Germline V gives CDR1 LNHDA, CDR2 SQIVND (reference sequence). The V segment lost 9 bases and the J segment 0 bases; nucleotides outside the gene matches: 10. The CDR3 has 15 amino acids. Here the CDR3 reads CARPATGRPNYGYTF. The CDR3 nucleotides are TGTGCCAGACCCGCGACAGGGAGACCTAACTATGGCTACACCTTC.